This T cell receptor (beta chain) is from a study of T cells in Graves' hyperthyroidism and ophthalmopathy. Study results and limitations: In simple terms, a model built on 13 V-J features told ophthalmopathy apart from stable hyperthyroidism. The majority of expanded thyroid clonotypes above 0.001 also appeared in blood. Ophthalmopathy prediction by the model preceded onset by a median approximately 5.9 months.

PBMCs were collected from a roughly 9.7 ml volume of fresh peripheral blood. There were TCR beta CDR3 regions amplified from RNA transcripts. First-round RT-PCR of the TCR CDR3 relied on the HTBI primer set. TCRdb processed the multiplex PCR reads anew with MiXCR; each CDR3 protein has one entry. The sample holds 400,000 to 550,000 distinct CDR3 sequences, around 22% seen once. This clonotype was seen more than once but under ten times. Its antigen is undetermined. The V end lost 5 bases, the J end lost 3 bases, and 13 bases lay between the germline ends. Germline CDR1 is MDHEN and CDR2 is SYDVKM. The CDR3 sequence is 14 residues long.

The rearrangement uses TRBV28 and TRBJ2-5; weak D call: TRBD2 (7 bases). This TCR came from a woman aged 25 to 39 with Graves' ophthalmopathy. The sequencing sample was made of blood. CDR3: CASSPGGPKETQYF. The DNA for the CDR3 is TGTGCCAGCAGTCCCGGGGGGCCGAAAGAGACCCAGTACTTC.